The entry below describes one T cell receptor (beta chain). Repertoires were generated with immunoSEQ multiplex PCR, while TCRdb's copy carries only in-frame clones and drops some. This sample yields some 160,000 clones, of which around nine tenths are seen a single time; under 13% belongs to the top ten. Trimming cost V 4 bases and J 3 bases; bases outside gene matches: 19. The CDR3 covers 19 residues. Germline V gene lookup returns CDR1 SGHRS and CDR2 YFSETQ. This record belongs to a study of blood T cell repertoires in COVID-19. Looking at the study overall: PBMCs, B-cell-depleted T cells, or T cells were the source of the cDNA or gDNA that made up the material.

The receptor comes from a woman in her sixties or seventies with COVID-19, enrolled during active disease. Sequences were obtained from peripheral blood. The V gene is TRBV5-1, the J gene TRBJ1-2, with TRBD1 identical over 9 bases. The CDR3 here is CASSPRWTFTGGGDYGYTF. The DNA of the CDR3 is TGCGCCAGCAGCCCGAGGTGGACATTCACAGGGGGCGGCGACTATGGCTACACCTTC.